The sequence of this TCR beta chain was determined in a study of blood T cell repertoires in COVID-19. Turning to the study itself: Researchers got acute and convalescent COVID-19 samples from the United States, Italy and Spain. In each case, the material was cDNA or gDNA derived from T cells, B-cell-depleted T cells, or PBMCs.

Authors' data handling: It was from reference gene primer amplification that nucleated cell counts were estimated. Profiled with immunoSEQ multiplex PCR; TCRdb holds only in-frame clones, not every one. D and trimming come from the DNA, and the V and J calls and clone size come from that table. This table holds around 700,000 clones, around 90% found once. Only one count was recorded for this clone. Germline-derived CDR1 and CDR2 are KGHDR and SFDVKD. With 3 bases removed from V and 8 bases from J, the gap between germline ends came to 12 bases. The CDR3 extends over 13 amino acids. The source of this sequence is a woman younger than 35 with acute or convalescent COVID-19. The gene calls are TRBV24-1 and TRBJ1-2; TRBD1 is a possible D gene (5 bases). Sequencing was done on a sample of peripheral blood. In nucleotides, the CDR3 is TGTGCCACCAGTGATAGGGACCGGGAGGGCTACACCTTC. It translates to CATSDRDREGYTF.